Sequencing of this TCR beta chain was carried out in a study of blood T cell repertoires in COVID-19. Study-level information: Collection of acute and convalescent COVID-19 samples took place in the United States, Italy and Spain. Sources were T cells, B-cell-depleted T cells, or PBMCs; the material itself was cDNA or gDNA.

Germline V CDR1 and CDR2: MNHEY, SVGAGI. Trimming took 2 bases from V and 4 from J, leaving 5 bases between them. CDR3 length equals 12 residues. Per the study methods: Reference gene primer amplification yielded estimated nucleated cell counts. Generated by immunoSEQ multiplex PCR, the TCRdb table keeps only in-frame clones and is missing some. V, J and clone size are those of that table, while D and trimming were read from the DNA. The table lists a few hundred thousand clones, around 88% of them singletons, with over 9% in the top ten. This clone was recorded a few times. Sequencing was performed on peripheral blood. The rearrangement uses TRBV6-5 and TRBJ1-1; D call uncertain. The sequence came from a man older than 75 with acute or convalescent COVID-19. Here the CDR3 DNA reads TGTGCCAGCAGTTACGAGGGCACTGAAGCTTTCTTT. Amino acids: CASSYEGTEAFF.